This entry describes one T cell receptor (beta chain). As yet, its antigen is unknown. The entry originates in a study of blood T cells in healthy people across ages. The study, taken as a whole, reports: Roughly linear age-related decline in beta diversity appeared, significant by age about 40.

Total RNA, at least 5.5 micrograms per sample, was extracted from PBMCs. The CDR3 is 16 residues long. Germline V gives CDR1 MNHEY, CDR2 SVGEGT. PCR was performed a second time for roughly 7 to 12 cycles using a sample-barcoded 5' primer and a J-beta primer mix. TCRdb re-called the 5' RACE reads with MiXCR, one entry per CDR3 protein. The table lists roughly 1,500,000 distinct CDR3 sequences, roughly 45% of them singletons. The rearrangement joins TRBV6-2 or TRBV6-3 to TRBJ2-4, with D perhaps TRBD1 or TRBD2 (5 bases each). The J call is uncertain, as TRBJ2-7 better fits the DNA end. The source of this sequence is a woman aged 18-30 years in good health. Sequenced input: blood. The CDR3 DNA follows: TGTGCCAGCAGTTACTTGATACGGGACCCAACTTACGAGCAGTACTTC. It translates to CASSYLIRDPTYEQYF.